This T cell receptor (beta chain) was captured in a study of EBV T-cell therapy then PD-1 blockade in nasopharyngeal carcinoma. Treatment: AdE1-LMPpoly-expanded autologous EBV-specific T-cell therapy followed by anti-PD-1 nivolumab. CDR3 size: 15 residues. The germline CDR1 and CDR2 sequences are MGHRA and YSYEKL. The ends were cut back, 1 base at V and 3 bases at J, with 9 bases in the middle. Assay: immunoSEQ multiplex PCR; the TCRdb copy retains only in-frame clones and omits some. Of about 22,000 clones in the sample, 65% to 85% were seen once. In this sample, this clone turned up once. What it binds is unknown.

Sequencing used CD8+ T cells from blood, obtained at day -245 from a patient whose treatment included autologous EBV-specific T cells and nivolumab. This chain uses TRBV4-1 with TRBJ1-4; no definite D call. This receptor was obtained from a man aged 40-49 years with nasopharyngeal carcinoma. The CDR3 loop is CASSQAKAANEKLFF. The CDR3 DNA is TGCGCCAGCAGCCAAGCTAAGGCAGCTAATGAAAAACTGTTTTTT.